The clone carrying this T cell receptor beta chain was counted many times. Germline-derived CDR1 and CDR2 are MDHEN and SYDVKM. With 4 bases removed from V and 2 bases from J, the gap between germline ends came to 12 bases. This CDR3 contains 14 residues. This entry comes from a study of T-cell reconstitution after alpha-beta-depleted transplantation in children. This sample's TCRbeta library carried unique molecular identifier barcodes. TCRdb re-analysed the PCR reads in MiXCR, keeping a single row per CDR3 protein. The sample includes around 240,000 distinct CDR3 sequences, 7.5% to 9.5% of them seen just once.

This receptor was taken from a male patient younger than 18 who had a stem cell transplant for acute lymphoblastic leukemia, so the T cells may come from the graft donor. The material sequenced was PBMCs, mostly from graft donor cells, taken 180 days after TCRalphabeta/CD19-depleted stem cell transplant. This chain joins TRBV28 and TRBJ2-7, with a possible D match to TRBD1 (6 bases). The CDR3: CASSSRQDAYEQYF. The DNA of the CDR3 is TGTGCCAGCAGTTCCCGACAGGACGCCTACGAGCAGTACTTC.